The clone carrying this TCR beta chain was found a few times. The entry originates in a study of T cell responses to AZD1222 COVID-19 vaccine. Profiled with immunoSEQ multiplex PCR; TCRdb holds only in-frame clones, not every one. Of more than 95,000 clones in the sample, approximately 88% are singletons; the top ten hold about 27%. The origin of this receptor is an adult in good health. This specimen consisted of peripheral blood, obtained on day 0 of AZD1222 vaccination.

CDR3 nucleotide sequence: TGTGCCAGCAGCCAAGGGATAGCGAAAACCTACGAGCAGTACTTC. The encoded protein is CASSQGIAKTYEQYF. V is TRBV3-1 (or the pseudogene TRBV3-2) and J is TRBJ2-7, with D possibly being TRBD2 (5 bases). This CDR3 is 15 amino acids long. The ends were cut back, 1 base at V and 2 bases at J, with 12 bases in the middle. The germline gives CDR1 LGHDT, CDR2 YNNKEL (reference sequence).